The 23 T cell receptor beta chains listed next were all sequenced from one sample in a study of blood T cell repertoires in COVID-19. Using immunoSEQ multiplex PCR, the repertoire was profiled, and TCRdb retains in-frame clones only, with some absent. The data show approximately 180,000 clones, 75% to 85% seen once. Sequencing was carried out using peripheral blood. The receptors originated from a woman older than 75 with COVID-19, enrolled during active disease.

This rearrangement joins TRBV11-3 to TRBJ2-1; 9 nucleotides line up with TRBD1. V trimming: 5 bases; J trimming: 4 bases; junction bases outside the gene matches: 3. CDR1 is SGHNT and CDR2 is YENEEA in the germline V gene. The CDR3 is 14 residues long. The CDR3: CASSRDRVYNEQFF. CDR3 in DNA: TGTGCCAGCAGCCGGGACAGGGTGTACAATGAGCAGTTCTTC. The variable domain in full, with the rest retrieved from reference TRBV11-3 and TRBJ2-1, is EAGVVQSPRYKIIEKKQPVAFWCNPISGHNTLYWYLQNLGQGPELLIRYENEEAVDDSQLPKDRFSAERLKGVDSTLKIQPAELGDSAVYLCASSRDRVYNEQFFGPGTRLTVL.

In nucleotides, the CDR3 is TGCGCCAGCACCAAGGGGAGGACTAATGAAAAACTGTTTTTT. Translating it yields CASTKGRTNEKLFF. The V gene is TRBV10-1, the J gene TRBJ1-4, with D possibly matching TRBD1 (5 bases). The CDR3 has 14 residues. Germline lookup yields CDR1 WNHNN and CDR2 SYGVQD (reference sequence). V was shortened by 7 bases and J by 2 bases, with 11 bases between the two germline ends.

This chain links TRBV2 with TRBJ1-4, with D perhaps TRBD1 (6 bases). V lost 1 base, J lost 4 bases, and 7 bases lay in between. The CDR3 contains 14 residues. Germline V gene lookup returns CDR1 SNHLY and CDR2 FYNNEI. The CDR3 DNA reads as TGTGCCAGCAGTGAAGGACAGGTTAATGAAAAACTGTTTTTT. Translating gives CASSEGQVNEKLFF.

V is TRBV7-2 and J is TRBJ2-3; 7 nucleotides line up with TRBD1. V lost 5 bases, J lost 0 bases, and 8 bases stayed unmatched. Germline CDR1 is SGHTA and CDR2 is FQGNSA. The CDR3 length is 16 residues. The CDR3 protein is CASSADRVGSTDTQYF. The CDR3 DNA sequence: TGTGCCAGCAGCGCCGACAGGGTAGGGAGCACAGATACGCAGTATTTT.

The chain has TRBV7-9 and TRBJ1-2; D is possibly TRBD1 (6 bases). Trimming took 0 bases from V and 8 from J, leaving 10 bases between them. Germline assignment: CDR1 SEHNR and CDR2 FQNEAQ (reference sequence). The CDR3 extends over 13 amino acids. Here the CDR3 reads CASSLAGGNGYTF. The CDR3 nucleotides read TGTGCCAGCAGCTTAGCAGGGGGAAACGGCTACACCTTC.

This rearrangement joins TRBV7-9 to TRBJ1-4; 7 bases match TRBD1. Germline V gives CDR1 SEHNR, CDR2 FQNEAQ (reference sequence). V lost 5 bases and J lost 0; bases outside the gene matches: 9. CDR3 size: 17 residues. CDR3 amino acids: CASSPGGGLATNEKLFF. As DNA, the CDR3 is TGTGCCAGCAGCCCGGGAGGGGGCCTTGCAACTAATGAAAAACTGTTTTTT.

The chain links TRBV6-5 to TRBJ2-7, with D maybe TRBD1 (6 bases). CDR1 and CDR2 (germline): MNHEY, SVGAGI. The V end lost 8 bases, the J end lost 2 bases, and 19 bases lay between the germline ends. The CDR3 runs to 15 residues. CDR3 in DNA: TGTGCCAGCGAGGTGGGGGCCCCCTGGACCTACGAGCAGTACTTC. Encoded protein: CASEVGAPWTYEQYF.

This clone was recorded a few times. The chain carries TRBV4-1 and TRBJ1-4; 8 bases agree with TRBD1. J lost 8 bases, V lost 1 base, and 6 bases had no gene match. This CDR3 contains 15 residues. Germline V gene lookup returns CDR1 MGHRA and CDR2 YSYEKL. Written as DNA, the CDR3 is TGCGCCAGCAGCCAAGCCCGACAGGGGAGGGAAAAACTGTTTTTT. Protein sequence: CASSQARQGREKLFF.

This clone has just a few counts. For the CDR3, the DNA is TGTGCCAGTAGTATATTTTTGGGGCCGGATACGCAGTATTTT. Amino acids: CASSIFLGPDTQYF. The rearrangement joins TRBV19 to TRBJ2-3, with D tentatively TRBD1 (5 bases). The V gene's germline CDR1 is LNHDA and CDR2 SQIVND (reference sequence). The CDR3 totals 14 residues. V was pared by 2 bases and J by 6 bases, with 12 bases between.

The genes are TRBV6-6 and TRBJ1-6; D uncertain. Germline V gene sequence: CDR1 MNHNY, CDR2 SVGAGI (reference sequence). CDR3 length: 16 residues. Trimming stripped 2 bases from V and 2 bases from J, with 10 bases between. CDR3 in DNA: TGTGCCAGCAGTTACCCACGGCGGACCTATAATTCACCCCTCCACTTT. It is translated as CASSYPRRTYNSPLHF.

J is TRBJ1-1 and V is TRBV12-5, with a weak D call TRBD1 (6 bases). In germline, CDR1 is LGHNT, CDR2 FRNRAP. The CDR3 contains 14 residues. Trimming stripped 2 bases from V and 7 bases from J, with 14 bases between. CDR3 nucleotides: TGTGCTAGTGGTTTGCCTAATCAGGGGCATGAAGCTTTCTTT. Translated: CASGLPNQGHEAFF.

This clone has only a few counts. The J gene is TRBJ2-1, the V gene TRBV12-3 or TRBV12-4, with a weak D call TRBD1 (5 bases). The CDR3 is 12 residues long. V lost 0 bases and J 12 bases, leaving 9 bases between the germline ends. The CDR3 sequence is CASSLAQGRQFF. CDR3 DNA sequence: TGTGCCAGCAGTTTAGCCCAGGGCAGGCAGTTCTTC.

V gene TRBV18 combines with J gene TRBJ1-1; D gene ambiguous. The germline CDR1 and CDR2 sequences are KGHSH and LQKENI. This CDR3 region has 15 residues. The V end lost 3 bases, the J end lost 1 base, and 12 bases lay between the germline ends. CDR3 amino acids: CASSPFGGENTEAFF. CDR3 DNA: TGTGCCAGCTCACCCTTTGGCGGGGAGAACACTGAAGCTTTCTTT.

The rearrangement uses TRBV6-2 or TRBV6-3 and TRBJ2-7; TRBD1 might be the D (5 bases). The V gene lost 2 bases and the J gene lost 2 bases, with 10 bases spanning the gap. CDR3 length equals 14 residues. The germline V gene has CDR1 MNHEY and CDR2 SVGEGT. The CDR3 region has the DNA TGTGCCAGCAGTTACGGGGCAATGGCCTACGAGCAGTACTTC. Encoded protein: CASSYGAMAYEQYF.

The V call is TRBV2, the J call TRBJ2-5; a possible D gene is TRBD1 (6 bases). V was cut by 6 bases and J by 3 bases, with 11 bases left in between. This CDR3 has 13 residues. Germline CDR1 and CDR2: SNHLY and FYNNEI. The CDR3 DNA is TGTGCCAGCAGCGACAGGACCGAAGAGACCCAGTACTTC. Translating it yields CASSDRTEETQYF.

This rearrangement joins TRBV4-2 to TRBJ2-1; no definite D call. The germline CDR1 and CDR2 sequences are LGHNA and YNFKEQ. Trimming shortened V by 0 bases and J by 14 bases, and 17 bases separated the two germline ends. The CDR3 has 14 residues. The DNA for the CDR3 is TGTGCCAGCAGCCAAGATCAAGGTTATAGCCGTAAGTTCTTC. It specifies CASSQDQGYSRKFF.

The chain uses TRBV5-6 and TRBJ2-5; D gene ambiguous. This CDR3 is 12 amino acids long. CDR1 and CDR2 from the germline V gene are SGHDT and YYEEEE. Between the trimmed V and J ends, which lost 1 base and 3 bases, there was a span of 4 bases. This CDR3 is CASSLFKETQYF. CDR3 nucleotide sequence: TGTGCCAGCAGCTTGTTTAAAGAGACCCAGTACTTC.

This chain uses TRBV4-2 with TRBJ1-1; possible D gene TRBD1, 6 bases. V was trimmed by 3 bases and J by 3 bases, leaving 14 bases between them. From germline, CDR1 is LGHNA and CDR2 YNFKEQ. CDR3 length equals 15 residues. CDR3 DNA sequence: TGTGCCAGCAGCCAGCACCAGGGGAACGACACTGAAGCTTTCTTT. This translates into CASSQHQGNDTEAFF.

The chain uses TRBV12-1 and TRBJ1-2; the table names TRBD1, a call not compared with the DNA. TRBV12-1 represents a pseudogene. The CDR3 runs 17 residues. The CDR3 nucleotides read TGTGCCAGCAGCTTTGGCGGAAGGGGGCGGCAAAACTATGGCTACACCTTC. Translating it yields CASSFGGRGRQNYGYTF.

The V and J genes are TRBV3-1 (or the pseudogene TRBV3-2) and TRBJ2-2, with 10 bases matching TRBD1. The CDR3 loop spans 19 amino acids. V lost 1 base and J lost 2; bases outside the gene matches: 10. Germline-derived CDR1 and CDR2 are LGHDT and YNNKEL (reference sequence). The CDR3 bases are TGTGCCAGCAGCCAAGGTTGGGACAGGGGCCGACTTAACACCGGGGAGCTGTTTTTT. Protein product: CASSQGWDRGRLNTGELFF.

This sequence joins TRBV5-1 and TRBJ1-2, with D perhaps TRBD1 (6 bases). Trimming removed 4 bases from V and 0 bases from J, with 10 bases in between. The germline V gene encodes CDR1 SGHRS and CDR2 YFSETQ. The CDR3 runs to 14 residues. The CDR3 region has the DNA TGCGCCAGCAGCCCACAGGGAGCTAACTATGGCTACACCTTC. Protein sequence: CASSPQGANYGYTF.

The chain has TRBV5-1 and TRBJ2-5; 9 nucleotides line up with TRBD2. V shed 1 base and J 1 base; nucleotides not matched to a gene: 2. CDR3 length: 15 amino acids. Germline assignment: CDR1 SGHRS and CDR2 YFSETQ. CDR3 protein: CASSLSLAGQETQYF. The CDR3 region has the DNA TGCGCCAGCAGCTTGTCACTAGCGGGCCAAGAGACCCAGTACTTC.

The V and J genes are TRBV7-9 and TRBJ1-1; 8 bases are shared with TRBD1. Germline CDR1 is SEHNR and CDR2 is FQNEAQ (reference sequence). With 5 bases clipped from V and 5 bases from J, the junction kept 7 bases outside the gene matches. This CDR3 has 14 amino acids. CDR3 DNA: TGTGCCAGCAGCGATGGACAGGGCTATACTGAAGCTTTCTTT. Its protein product is CASSDGQGYTEAFF.